This T cell receptor (beta chain) was profiled in a study of shared clonotypes between healthy human individuals. Germline V gene lookup returns CDR1 MDHEN and CDR2 SYDVKM. The V and J ends lost 5 bases and 3 bases, in that order; junction bases with no gene match: 3. This CDR3 has 13 residues. Overall study results and limits: Measured sharing among donors was expected to vary with sequencing depth.

Of note for this clone: Its matching antigen is unknown.

Over several immunoSEQ plates, each subset's genomic DNA was distributed in even portions. Sequencing was performed on unsorted PBMC DNA using ten immunoSEQ deep assay plates. Original processing methods: With immunoSEQ giving junction-only sequences and no quality scores, filtering differed. Only in-frame clones appear in the TCRdb table, and some are missing; sequencing was by immunoSEQ multiplex PCR. That table is the source of V, J and clone size, and D and trimming were worked out from the DNA. The sample contains about 460,000 clones, 77% of which appear only once. Sample: PBMCs. The clonotype originates from a woman in her thirties or forties in good health. Some clones in this sample may be carry-over from other donors' samples. This chain links TRBV28 with TRBJ2-7; TRBD1 agrees at 8 bases. The CDR3 loop reads CASSEGQGYEQYF. DNA of the CDR3: TGTGCCAGCAGTGAAGGACAGGGCTACGAGCAGTACTTC.